This T cell receptor (beta chain) was sequenced during a study of T cell responses to AZD1222 COVID-19 vaccine. Overall study findings and caveats: Baseline testing showed seropositivity in only six AZD1222 recipients.

On this clone: The antigen remains unidentified.

The table came from immunoSEQ multiplex PCR; TCRdb's copy has only in-frame clones and leaves some out. Here the sample spans more than 90,000 clones, about nine tenths being singletons. CDR1 and CDR2 from the germline V gene are SNHLY and FYNNEI. The CDR3 has 16 amino acids. The V segment lost 10 bases and the J segment 5 bases; nucleotides outside the gene matches: 19. The clonotype was recovered from an adult in good health. V and J are TRBV2 and TRBJ2-7, with 8 bases that match TRBD2. The source material was peripheral blood, sampled on day 0 of AZD1222 vaccination. The CDR3 DNA reads TGTGCCACCAGCAGTCTCATGTTAGCGGGGTTTAACGAGCAGTACTTC. The encoded protein is CATSSLMLAGFNEQYF.